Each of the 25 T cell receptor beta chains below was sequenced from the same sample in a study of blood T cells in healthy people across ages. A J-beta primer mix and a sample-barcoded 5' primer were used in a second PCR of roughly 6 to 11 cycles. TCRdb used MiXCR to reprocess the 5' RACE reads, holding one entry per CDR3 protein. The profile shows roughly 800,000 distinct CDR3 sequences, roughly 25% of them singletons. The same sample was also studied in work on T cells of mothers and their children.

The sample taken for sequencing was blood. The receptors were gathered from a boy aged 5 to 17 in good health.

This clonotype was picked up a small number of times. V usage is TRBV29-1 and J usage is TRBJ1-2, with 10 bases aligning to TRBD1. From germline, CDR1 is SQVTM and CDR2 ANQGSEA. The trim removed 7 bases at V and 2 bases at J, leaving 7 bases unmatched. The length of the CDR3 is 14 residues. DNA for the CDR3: TGCAGCGGAGCCGGGACAGGGGACAACTATGGCTACACCTTC. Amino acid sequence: CSGAGTGDNYGYTF.

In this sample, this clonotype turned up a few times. This CDR3 reads CAISEEGGADTQYF. CDR3 nucleotide sequence: TGTGCCATCAGTGAGGAAGGTGGGGCAGATACGCAGTATTTT. The rearrangement links TRBV10-3 to TRBJ2-3, with D unclear. This CDR3 is built from 14 residues. The V gene lost 2 bases and the J gene lost 4 bases, with 10 bases spanning the gap. From germline, CDR1 is ENHRY and CDR2 SYGVKD.

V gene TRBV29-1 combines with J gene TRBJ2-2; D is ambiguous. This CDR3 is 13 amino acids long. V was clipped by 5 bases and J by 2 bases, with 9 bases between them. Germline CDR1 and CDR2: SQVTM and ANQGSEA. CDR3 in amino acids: CSVPRVNTGELFF. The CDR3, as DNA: TGCAGCGTTCCTAGAGTAAACACCGGGGAGCTGTTTTTT.

The CDR3: CASSGSRDRVTGGELFF. The CDR3 bases are TGCGCCAGCAGCGGAAGCCGGGACAGGGTTACCGGCGGGGAGCTGTTTTTT. This chain uses TRBV5-1 with TRBJ2-2, with TRBD1 matching 9 bases. This CDR3 has 17 residues. V shed 4 bases, J shed 7 bases, and the junction held 14 bases outside the gene matches. Per the germline V gene, CDR1 is SGHRS and CDR2 is YFSETQ.

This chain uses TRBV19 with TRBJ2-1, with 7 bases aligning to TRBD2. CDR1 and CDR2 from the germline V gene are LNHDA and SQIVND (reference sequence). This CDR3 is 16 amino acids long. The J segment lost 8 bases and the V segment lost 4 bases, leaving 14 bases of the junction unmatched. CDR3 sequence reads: CASSSWDAEGGDEQFF. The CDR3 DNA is TGTGCCAGTAGTAGCTGGGACGCAGAGGGAGGGGATGAGCAGTTCTTC.

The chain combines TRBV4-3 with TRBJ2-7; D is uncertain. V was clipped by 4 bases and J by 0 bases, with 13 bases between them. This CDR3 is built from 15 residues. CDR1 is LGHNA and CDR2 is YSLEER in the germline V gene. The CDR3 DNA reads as TGCGCCAGCAGCCGTACCGCGACCAGCTCCTACGAGCAGTACTTC. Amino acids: CASSRTATSSYEQYF.

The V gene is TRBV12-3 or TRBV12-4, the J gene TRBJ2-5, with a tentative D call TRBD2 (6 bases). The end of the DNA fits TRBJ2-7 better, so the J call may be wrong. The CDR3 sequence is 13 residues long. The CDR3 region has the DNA TGTGCCAGCAGCCGCCCGGAGGGTAACGAGCAGTACTTC. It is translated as CASSRPEGNEQYF.

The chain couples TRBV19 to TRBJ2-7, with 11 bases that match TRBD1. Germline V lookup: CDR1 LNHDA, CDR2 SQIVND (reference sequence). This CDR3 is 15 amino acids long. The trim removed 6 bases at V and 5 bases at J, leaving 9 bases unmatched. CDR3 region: CASRIMGQGDHEQYF. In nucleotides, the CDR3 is TGTGCCAGTAGGATAATGGGACAGGGGGACCACGAGCAGTACTTC.

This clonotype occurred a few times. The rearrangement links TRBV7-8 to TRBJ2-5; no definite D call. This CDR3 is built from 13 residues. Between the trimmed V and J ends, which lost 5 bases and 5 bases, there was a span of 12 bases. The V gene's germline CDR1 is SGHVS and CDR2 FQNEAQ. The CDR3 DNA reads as TGTGCCAGCAGCCACGAGTCCTTCGAGACCCAGTACTTC. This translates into CASSHESFETQYF.

The CDR3 is CASRPLTGGPQDTQYF. The CDR3 DNA is TGTGCCAGCAGGCCCCTTACGGGAGGGCCCCAAGATACGCAGTATTTT. This chain links TRBV11-2 with TRBJ2-3; 8 bases align to TRBD2. Germline CDR1 SGHAT, CDR2 FQNNGV. This CDR3 region has 16 residues. The ends lost 6 bases at V and 5 bases at J; junction bases unmatched: 13.

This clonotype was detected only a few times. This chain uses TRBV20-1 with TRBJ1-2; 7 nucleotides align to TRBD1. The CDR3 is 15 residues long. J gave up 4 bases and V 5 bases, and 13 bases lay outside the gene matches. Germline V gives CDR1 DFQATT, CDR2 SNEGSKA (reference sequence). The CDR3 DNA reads TGCAGTGCTCCACCCACAGGGGTTTCCTTCTATGGCTACACCTTC. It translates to CSAPPTGVSFYGYTF.

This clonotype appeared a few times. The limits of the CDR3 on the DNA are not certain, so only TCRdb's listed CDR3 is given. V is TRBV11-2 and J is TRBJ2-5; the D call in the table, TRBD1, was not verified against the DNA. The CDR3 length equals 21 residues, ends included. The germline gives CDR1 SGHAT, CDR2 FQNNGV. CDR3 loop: CASSKTALQGFGAGTGETQYF.

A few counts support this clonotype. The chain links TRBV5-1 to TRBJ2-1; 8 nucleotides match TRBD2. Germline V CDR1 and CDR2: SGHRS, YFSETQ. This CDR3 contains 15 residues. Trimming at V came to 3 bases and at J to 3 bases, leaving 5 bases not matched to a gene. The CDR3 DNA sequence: TGCGCCAGCAGCTGGACCGGGACTAGCTACAATGAGCAGTTCTTC. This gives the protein CASSWTGTSYNEQFF.

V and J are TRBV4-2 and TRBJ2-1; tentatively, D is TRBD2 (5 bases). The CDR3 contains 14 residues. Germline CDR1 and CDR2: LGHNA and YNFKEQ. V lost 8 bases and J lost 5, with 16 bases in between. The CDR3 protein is CASRGLAMDNEQFF. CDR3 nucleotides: TGTGCCAGCCGCGGGCTAGCTATGGACAATGAGCAGTTCTTC.

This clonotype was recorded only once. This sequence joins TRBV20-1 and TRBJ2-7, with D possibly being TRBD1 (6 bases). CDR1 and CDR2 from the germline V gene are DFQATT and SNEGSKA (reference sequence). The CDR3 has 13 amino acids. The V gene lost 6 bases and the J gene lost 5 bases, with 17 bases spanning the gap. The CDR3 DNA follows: TGCAGTGCAGAAATCAGGGGATCGGACGAGCAGTACTTC. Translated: CSAEIRGSDEQYF.

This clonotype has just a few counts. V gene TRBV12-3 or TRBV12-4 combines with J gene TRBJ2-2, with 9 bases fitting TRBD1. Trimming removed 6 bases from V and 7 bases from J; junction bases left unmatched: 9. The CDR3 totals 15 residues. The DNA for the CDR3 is TGTGCCAGCAGACCTCAAGGACAGGGGTTCGGGGAGCTGTTTTTT. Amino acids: CASRPQGQGFGELFF.

The DNA of the CDR3 is TGCAGTGCTAGTGAGACTCGCCACCAAGAGACCCAGTACTTC. This codes for CSASETRHQETQYF. The chain combines TRBV20-1 with TRBJ2-5; D uncertain. V gave up 3 bases and J gave up 0 bases, with 11 bases separating them. Germline loops: CDR1 DFQATT, CDR2 SNEGSKA (reference sequence). The CDR3 is made up of 14 amino acids.

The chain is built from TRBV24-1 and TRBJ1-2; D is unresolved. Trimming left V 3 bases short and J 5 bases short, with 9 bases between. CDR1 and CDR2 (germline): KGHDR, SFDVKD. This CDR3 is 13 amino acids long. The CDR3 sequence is CATSDEDFYGYTF. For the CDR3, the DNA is TGTGCCACCAGTGATGAGGATTTTTATGGCTACACCTTC.

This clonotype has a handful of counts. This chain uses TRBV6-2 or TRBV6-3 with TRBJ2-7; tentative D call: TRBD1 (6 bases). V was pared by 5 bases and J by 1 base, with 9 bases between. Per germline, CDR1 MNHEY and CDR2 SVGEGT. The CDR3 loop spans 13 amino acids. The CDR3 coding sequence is TGTGCCAGCAGTAGGGACATTTCCTACGAGCAGTACTTC. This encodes CASSRDISYEQYF.

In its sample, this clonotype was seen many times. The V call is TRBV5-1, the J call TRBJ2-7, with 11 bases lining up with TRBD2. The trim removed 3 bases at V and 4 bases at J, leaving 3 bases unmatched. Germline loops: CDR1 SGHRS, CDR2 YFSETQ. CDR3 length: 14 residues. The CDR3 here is CASSSGTSGYEQYF. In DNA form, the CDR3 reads TGCGCCAGCAGCTCCGGGACTAGCGGTTACGAGCAGTACTTC.

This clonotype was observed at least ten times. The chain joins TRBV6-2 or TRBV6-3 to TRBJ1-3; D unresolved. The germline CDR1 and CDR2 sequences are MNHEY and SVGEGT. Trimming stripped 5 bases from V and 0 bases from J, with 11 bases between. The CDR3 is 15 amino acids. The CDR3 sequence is CASSPPADSGNTIYF. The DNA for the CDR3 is TGTGCCAGCAGTCCCCCGGCCGACTCTGGAAACACCATATATTTT.

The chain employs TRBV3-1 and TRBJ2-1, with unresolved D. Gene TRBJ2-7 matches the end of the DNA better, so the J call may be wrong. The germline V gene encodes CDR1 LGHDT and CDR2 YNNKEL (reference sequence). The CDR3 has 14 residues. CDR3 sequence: CASSRLSGGHEQYF. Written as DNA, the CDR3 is TGTGCCAGCAGCCGGCTGAGTGGTGGCCACGAGCAGTACTTC.

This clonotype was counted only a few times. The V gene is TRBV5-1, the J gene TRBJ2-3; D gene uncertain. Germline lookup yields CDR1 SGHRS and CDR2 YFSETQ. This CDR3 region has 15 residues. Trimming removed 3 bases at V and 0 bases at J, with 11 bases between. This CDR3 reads CASSYDGTSTDTQYF. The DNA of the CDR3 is TGCGCCAGCAGCTACGACGGTACTAGCACAGATACGCAGTATTTT.

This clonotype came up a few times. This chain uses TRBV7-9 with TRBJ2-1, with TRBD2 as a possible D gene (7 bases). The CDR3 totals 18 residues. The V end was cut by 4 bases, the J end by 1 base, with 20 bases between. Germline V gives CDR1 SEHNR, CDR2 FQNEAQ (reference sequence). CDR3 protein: CASSSLDGGLISYNEQFF. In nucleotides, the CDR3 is TGTGCCAGCAGCTCCCTGGACGGGGGGCTTATATCCTACAATGAGCAGTTCTTC.

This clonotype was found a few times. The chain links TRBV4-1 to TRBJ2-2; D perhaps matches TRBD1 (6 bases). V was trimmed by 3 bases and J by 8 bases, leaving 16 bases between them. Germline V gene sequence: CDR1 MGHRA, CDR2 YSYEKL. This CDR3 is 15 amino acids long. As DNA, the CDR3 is TGCGCCAGCAGCCACCCGACAGGAGCCGGAGGGGAGCTGTTTTTT. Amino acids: CASSHPTGAGGELFF.